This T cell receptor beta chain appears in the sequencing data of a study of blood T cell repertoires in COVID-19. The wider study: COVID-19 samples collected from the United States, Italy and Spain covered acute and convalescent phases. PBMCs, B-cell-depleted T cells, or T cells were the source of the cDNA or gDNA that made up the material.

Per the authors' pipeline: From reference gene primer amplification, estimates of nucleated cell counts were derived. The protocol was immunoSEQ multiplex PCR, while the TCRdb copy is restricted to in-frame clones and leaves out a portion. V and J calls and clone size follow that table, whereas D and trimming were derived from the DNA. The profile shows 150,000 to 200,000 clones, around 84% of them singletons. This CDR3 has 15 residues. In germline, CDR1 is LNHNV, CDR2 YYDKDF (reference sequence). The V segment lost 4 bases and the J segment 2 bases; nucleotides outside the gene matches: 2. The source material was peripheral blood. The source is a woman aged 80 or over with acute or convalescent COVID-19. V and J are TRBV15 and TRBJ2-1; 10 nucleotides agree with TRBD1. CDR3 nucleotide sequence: TGTGCCACCAGCATCGGGACAGGGGCCTACAATGAGCAGTTCTTC. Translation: CATSIGTGAYNEQFF.